A selection of T cell receptor beta chains follows, all from one sample in a study of cytomegalovirus exposure and HLA in healthy donors. TCRdb's table, derived via immunoSEQ multiplex PCR, lists solely in-frame clones and lacks some. The sample includes about 120,000 clones, approximately 80% of them seen just once. The source material was PBMCs. The receptor set was obtained from a woman aged 18-35 years in good health and CMV-seronegative. Each CDR3 is given with its conserved first and last residue. Fields, in order: J gene, clone size, D gene, V gene, CDR3 length, CDR3 DNA, CDR3 protein. The D gene is left open where the match is weak. Clone size is stated in some rows and not others, as once, few, many or a class when expanded.

J: TRBJ2-6
size: -
D: -
V: TRBV2
length: 15
DNA: TGTGCCAGCAGTGAAGAGGGCTCTGGGGCCAACGGCCTGACTTTC
CDR3: CASSEEGSGANGLTF

J: TRBJ1-3
size: -
D: -
V: TRBV5-5
length: 13
DNA: TGTGCCAGCAGCGGGGGCCCTGGAAACACCATATATTTT
CDR3: CASSGGPGNTIYF

J: TRBJ1-2
size: -
D: TRBD1
V: TRBV30
length: 15
DNA: TGTGCCTGGAGGAAGCCGACAGGGGCCGTCTATGGCTACACCTTC
CDR3: CAWRKPTGAVYGYTF

J: TRBJ2-6
size: -
D: TRBD2
V: TRBV19
length: 15
DNA: TGTGCCAGTCGGTCAGGGAGGGCTGGGGCCAACGTCCTGACTTTC
CDR3: CASRSGRAGANVLTF

J: TRBJ1-4
size: -
D: TRBD1
V: TRBV28
length: 15
DNA: TGTGCCAGCGGTATTTTAACAGGGGTTAATGAAAAACTGTTTTTT
CDR3: CASGILTGVNEKLFF

J: TRBJ2-1
size: -
D: TRBD2
V: TRBV7-6
length: 17
DNA: TGTGCCAGCAGCGCCAACGTCGGACTAGCGGGCTACAATGAGCAGTTCTTC
CDR3: CASSANVGLAGYNEQFF

J: TRBJ1-2
size: -
D: -
V: TRBV6-5
length: 13
DNA: TGTGCCAGCAGAACCCAAGTCCGAGAAGGCTACACCTTC
CDR3: CASRTQVREGYTF

J: TRBJ2-3
size: -
D: -
V: TRBV29-1
length: 14
DNA: TGCAGCGCCGATAGCGGCTTTGGCACAGATACGCAGTATTTT
CDR3: CSADSGFGTDTQYF

J: TRBJ2-3
size: once
D: -
V: TRBV5-1
length: 14
DNA: TGCGCCAGCAGCCTACACCAGGGCACAGATACGCAGTATTTT
CDR3: CASSLHQGTDTQYF

J: TRBJ1-2
size: -
D: -
V: TRBV6-5
length: 12
DNA: TGTGCCAGCAGCAAGCAGGGCCATGGCTACACCTTC
CDR3: CASSKQGHGYTF

J: TRBJ1-1
size: -
D: -
V: TRBV5-1
length: 14
DNA: TGCGCCAGCAATTTAGGACAGTCCAACACTGAAGCTTTCTTT
CDR3: CASNLGQSNTEAFF

J: TRBJ1-2
size: -
D: -
V: TRBV5-6
length: 14
DNA: TGTGCCAGCAGCTTGTTCGTTCAGGTCTATGGCTACACCTTC
CDR3: CASSLFVQVYGYTF

J: TRBJ1-5
size: -
D: -
V: TRBV19
length: 15
DNA: TGTGCCAGTAGTATAGATCAGGGTGGCAATCAGCCCCAGCATTTT
CDR3: CASSIDQGGNQPQHF

J: TRBJ2-1
size: -
D: -
V: TRBV2
length: 15
DNA: TGTGCCAGCAGTGGTTTACTAGGGAGGAACAATGAGCAGTTCTTC
CDR3: CASSGLLGRNNEQFF

J: TRBJ2-2
size: once
D: -
V: TRBV5-6
length: 16
DNA: TGTGCCAGCAGCTTGTCGGGGGATTGGTACACCGGGGAGCTGTTTTTT
CDR3: CASSLSGDWYTGELFF

J: TRBJ1-1
size: -
D: -
V: TRBV11-1
length: 13
DNA: TGTGCCAGCAGCTTCCAGGGGAACACTGAAGCTTTCTTT
CDR3: CASSFQGNTEAFF

J: TRBJ2-7
size: -
D: -
V: TRBV25-1
length: 14
DNA: TGTGCCAGCAGTGAATCGGGTAGCTTATACGAGCAGTACTTC
CDR3: CASSESGSLYEQYF

J: TRBJ2-2
size: -
D: -
V: TRBV6-5
length: 13
DNA: TGTGCCAGCAGTCCCAGGGTCACCGGGGAGCTGTTTTTT
CDR3: CASSPRVTGELFF

J: TRBJ2-2
size: -
D: -
V: TRBV7-2
length: 16
DNA: TGTGCCAGCAGCTTACTTGTGGGGGCTGTCTCCGGGGAGCTGTTTTTT
CDR3: CASSLLVGAVSGELFF

J: TRBJ1-1
size: -
D: TRBD1
V: TRBV10-2
length: 16
DNA: TGCGCCAGCAGATACATGACAGGGGGCCGCCACACTGAAGCTTTCTTT
CDR3: CASRYMTGGRHTEAFF

J: TRBJ2-3
size: -
D: TRBD1
V: TRBV27
length: 13
DNA: TGTGCCAGCAGTTTGATACAGGGGGATACGCAGTATTTT
CDR3: CASSLIQGDTQYF

J: TRBJ1-2
size: -
D: TRBD1
V: TRBV2
length: 15
DNA: TGTGCCAGCGGGGGGTGGGACAGAGAGTCTTATGGCTACACCTTC
CDR3: CASGGWDRESYGYTF

J: TRBJ2-7
size: once
D: TRBD1
V: TRBV6-5
length: 15
DNA: TGTGCCAGCAGCCCGCCCGGGACAGGGGGCTACGAGCAGTACTTC
CDR3: CASSPPGTGGYEQYF

J: TRBJ1-2
size: -
D: -
V: TRBV6-6
length: 15
DNA: TGTGCCAGCAGTTACTCGGCACAGCCAAACTATGGCTACACCTTC
CDR3: CASSYSAQPNYGYTF

J: TRBJ1-5
size: -
D: -
V: TRBV5-8
length: 13
DNA: TGTGCCAGCAGCTTGGTGAGGGATCAGCCCCAGCATTTT
CDR3: CASSLVRDQPQHF

J: TRBJ2-1
size: -
D: -
V: TRBV6-1
length: 17
DNA: TGTGCCAGCAGTGAACAGGCGGGAACTCTCTCCTACAATGAGCAGTTCTTC
CDR3: CASSEQAGTLSYNEQFF

J: TRBJ1-2
size: -
D: -
V: TRBV29-1
length: 13
DNA: TGCAGCGTTGTCGGCGGAGATAACTATGGCTACACCTTC
CDR3: CSVVGGDNYGYTF

J: TRBJ2-1
size: -
D: -
V: TRBV7-9
length: 15
DNA: TGTGCCAGCAGCCCAAGCGGAGCCGGGGGAAATGAGCAGTTCTTC
CDR3: CASSPSGAGGNEQFF

J: TRBJ1-1
size: -
D: -
V: TRBV10-2
length: 14
DNA: TGCGCCAGCCGGACGGCTGGGGAGAGGACTGAAGCTTTCTTT
CDR3: CASRTAGERTEAFF

J: TRBJ1-2
size: once
D: -
V: TRBV9
length: 13
DNA: TGTGCCAGCAGCGTAGCAGGGGAGATCGGCTACACCTTC
CDR3: CASSVAGEIGYTF

J: TRBJ2-2
size: -
D: -
V: TRBV6-5
length: 13
DNA: TGTGCCAGCAGTTACTTAAACACCGGGGAGCTGTTTTTT
CDR3: CASSYLNTGELFF

J: TRBJ2-7
size: -
D: TRBD1
V: TRBV6-5
length: 15
DNA: TGTGCCAGCACCCTCACCCCGGGACAGGCCTACGAGCAGTACTTC
CDR3: CASTLTPGQAYEQYF

J: TRBJ2-2
size: -
D: -
V: TRBV11-3
length: 13
DNA: TGTGCCAGCACCGCCCGAGGTACCGGGGAGCTGTTTTTT
CDR3: CASTARGTGELFF

J: TRBJ2-7
size: -
D: -
V: TRBV25-1
length: 14
DNA: TGTGCCAGCACCCCCAGGGGGGTCTCCTACGAGCAGTACTTC
CDR3: CASTPRGVSYEQYF

J: TRBJ1-2
size: -
D: -
V: TRBV29-1
length: 15
DNA: TGCAGCGTTGAACCATACACTGGGGCCCTTACGGGCTACACCTTC
CDR3: CSVEPYTGALTGYTF

J: TRBJ1-1
size: few
D: TRBD1
V: TRBV19
length: 15
DNA: TGTGCCAGTAGTATTCTGGGACAGGTTAACACTGAAGCTTTCTTT
CDR3: CASSILGQVNTEAFF

J: TRBJ2-5
size: -
D: TRBD1
V: TRBV30
length: 12
DNA: TGTGCCTGGAGGCAGGGGGCTGAGACCCAGTACTTC
CDR3: CAWRQGAETQYF

J: TRBJ2-5
size: -
D: TRBD2
V: TRBV5-5
length: 16
DNA: TGTGCCAGCAGCTTGTTCCTAGCGGGGGAGGGAGAGACCCAGTACTTC
CDR3: CASSLFLAGEGETQYF

J: TRBJ2-2
size: -
D: TRBD2
V: TRBV7-9
length: 15
DNA: TGTGCCAGCAGCTTGGAACTAGCGGGGATCGGGGAGCTGTTTTTT
CDR3: CASSLELAGIGELFF

J: TRBJ2-2
size: -
D: TRBD1
V: TRBV7-8
length: 16
DNA: TGTGCCAGCAGCTCCTTCGGACAGGTTGGCACCGGGGAGCTGTTTTTT
CDR3: CASSSFGQVGTGELFF

J: TRBJ1-3
size: -
D: -
V: TRBV5-6
length: 17
DNA: TGTGCCAGCAGCTTGGAAGGGGGACAAGTCTCTGGAAACACCATATATTTT
CDR3: CASSLEGGQVSGNTIYF

J: TRBJ1-1
size: -
D: -
V: TRBV2
length: 14
DNA: TGTGCCAGCAGTAAGGAGCGAATCGACACTGAAGCTTTCTTT
CDR3: CASSKERIDTEAFF